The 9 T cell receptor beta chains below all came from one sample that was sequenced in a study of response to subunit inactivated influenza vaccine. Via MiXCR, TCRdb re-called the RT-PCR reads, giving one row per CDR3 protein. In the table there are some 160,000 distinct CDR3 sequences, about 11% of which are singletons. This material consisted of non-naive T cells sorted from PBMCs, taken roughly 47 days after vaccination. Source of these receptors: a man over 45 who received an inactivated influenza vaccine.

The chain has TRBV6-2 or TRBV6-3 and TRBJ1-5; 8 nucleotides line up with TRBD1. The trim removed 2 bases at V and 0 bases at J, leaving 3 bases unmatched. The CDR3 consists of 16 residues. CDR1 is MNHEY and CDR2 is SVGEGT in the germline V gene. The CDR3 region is CASSYRTGTSNQPQHF. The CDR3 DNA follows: TGTGCCAGCAGTTACCGGACAGGGACTAGCAATCAGCCCCAGCATTTT.

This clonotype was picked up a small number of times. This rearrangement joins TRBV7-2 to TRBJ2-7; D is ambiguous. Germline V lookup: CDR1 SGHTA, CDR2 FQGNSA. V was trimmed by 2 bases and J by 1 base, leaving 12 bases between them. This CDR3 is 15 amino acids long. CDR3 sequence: CASSLTWTGSYEQYF. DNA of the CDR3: TGTGCCAGCAGCTTAACTTGGACGGGTTCCTACGAGCAGTACTTC. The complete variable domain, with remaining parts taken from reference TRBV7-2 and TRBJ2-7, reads GAGVSQSPSNKVTEKGKDVELRCDPISGHTALYWYRQSLGQGLEFLIYFQGNSAPDKSGLPSDRFSAERTGGSVSTLTIQRTQQEDSAVYLCASSLTWTGSYEQYFGPGTRLTVT.

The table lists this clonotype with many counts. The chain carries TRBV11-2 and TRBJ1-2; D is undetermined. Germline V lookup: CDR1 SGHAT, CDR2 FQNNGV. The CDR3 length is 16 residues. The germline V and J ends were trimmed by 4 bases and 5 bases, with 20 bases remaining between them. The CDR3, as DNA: TGTGCCAGCAGCTCAAGGACCGAGCGCCTGGGGTATGGCTACACCTTC. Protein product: CASSSRTERLGYGYTF.

In DNA form, the CDR3 reads TGCGCCAGCAGCGATACTGAAGGGGGGGAGACCCAGTACTTC. Translated, it gives CASSDTEGGETQYF. The chain carries TRBV5-1 and TRBJ2-5, with D perhaps assigned TRBD1 or TRBD2 (6 bases each). From germline, CDR1 is SGHRS and CDR2 YFSETQ. The CDR3 sequence is 14 residues long. Trimming stripped 4 bases from V and 5 bases from J, with 15 bases between.

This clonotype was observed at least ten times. The CDR3 sequence: CASSYYGRHTYEQYF. CDR3 bases: TGTGCCAGCAGTTACTACGGGAGACATACCTACGAGCAGTACTTC. The genes are TRBV6-5 and TRBJ2-7, with TRBD2 as a possible D gene (6 bases). CDR3 length: 15 amino acids. Germline V CDR1 and CDR2: MNHEY, SVGAGI. Between the trimmed V and J ends, which lost 1 base and 2 bases, there was a span of 12 bases.

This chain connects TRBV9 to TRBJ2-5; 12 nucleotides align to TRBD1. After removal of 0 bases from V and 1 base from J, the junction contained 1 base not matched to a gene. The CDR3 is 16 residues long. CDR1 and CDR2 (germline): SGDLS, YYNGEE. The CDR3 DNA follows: TGTGCCAGCAGCGTAGAGGGACAGGGGGCCCAAGAGACCCAGTACTTC. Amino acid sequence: CASSVEGQGAQETQYF.

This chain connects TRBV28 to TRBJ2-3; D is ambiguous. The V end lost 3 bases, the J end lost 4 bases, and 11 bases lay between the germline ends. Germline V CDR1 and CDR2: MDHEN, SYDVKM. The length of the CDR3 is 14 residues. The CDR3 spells CASSFSERADTQYF. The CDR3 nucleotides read TGTGCCAGCAGTTTTTCGGAAAGGGCAGATACGCAGTATTTT.

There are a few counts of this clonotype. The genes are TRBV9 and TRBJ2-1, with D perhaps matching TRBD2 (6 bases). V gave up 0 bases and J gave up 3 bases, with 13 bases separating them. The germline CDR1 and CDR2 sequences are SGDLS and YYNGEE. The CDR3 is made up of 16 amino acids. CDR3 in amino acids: CASSVGRGPRYNEQFF. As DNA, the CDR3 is TGTGCCAGCAGCGTAGGGCGGGGTCCCCGCTACAATGAGCAGTTCTTC.

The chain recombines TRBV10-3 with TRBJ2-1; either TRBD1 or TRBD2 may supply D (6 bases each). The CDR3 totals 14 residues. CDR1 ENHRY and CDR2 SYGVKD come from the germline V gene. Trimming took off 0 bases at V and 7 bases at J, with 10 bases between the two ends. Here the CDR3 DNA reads TGTGCCATCAGTGAGTCTGGAGGGGGTAATGAGCAGTTCTTC. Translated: CAISESGGGNEQFF.